This T cell receptor beta chain was sequenced in a study of PD-L1 blockade in urothelial cancer. Background on the study: Patients commenced intravenous atezolizumab, 1,200 mg every 3 weeks, in 2014. Counts from blood samples showed a median of around 150,000 T cells.

This clone was seen only once. With V trimmed by 4 bases and J by 12 bases, 9 bases remained unmatched. The germline V gene has CDR1 MNHEY and CDR2 SVGAGI. The CDR3 is 13 amino acids. TCRdb keeps only in-frame clones here, not all; method: immunoSEQ multiplex PCR. This table holds 100,000 or so clones, 91% found once. Each patient contributed between 1 and 8 total time points of blood mononuclear cells, pretreatment and during treatment. This sample comprised PBMCs, obtained around atezolizumab (anti-PD-L1) treatment. The clonotype originates from a woman older than 75 with urothelial cancer. This chain joins TRBV6-5 and TRBJ2-1, with 7 bases matching TRBD1. The CDR3 nucleotides read TGTGCCAGCAGTTCCAAACAGGGGATGGGGCAGTTCTTC. Translated, it gives CASSSKQGMGQFF.